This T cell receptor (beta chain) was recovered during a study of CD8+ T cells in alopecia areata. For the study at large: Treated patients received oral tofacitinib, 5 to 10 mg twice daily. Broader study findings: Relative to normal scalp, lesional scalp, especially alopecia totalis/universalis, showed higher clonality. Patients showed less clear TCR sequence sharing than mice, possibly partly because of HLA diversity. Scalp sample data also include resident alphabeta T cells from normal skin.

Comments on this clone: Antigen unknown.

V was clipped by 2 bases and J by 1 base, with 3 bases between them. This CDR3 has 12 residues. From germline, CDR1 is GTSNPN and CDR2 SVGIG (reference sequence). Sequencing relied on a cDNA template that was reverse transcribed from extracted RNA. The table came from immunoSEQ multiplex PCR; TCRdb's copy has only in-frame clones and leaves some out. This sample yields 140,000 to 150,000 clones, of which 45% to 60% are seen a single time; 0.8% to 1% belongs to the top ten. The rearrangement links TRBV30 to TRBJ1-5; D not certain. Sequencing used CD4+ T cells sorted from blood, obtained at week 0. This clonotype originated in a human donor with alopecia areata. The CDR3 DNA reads TGTGCCTGGAGTAACAGCAATCAGCCCCAGCATTTT. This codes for CAWSNSNQPQHF.